The T cell receptor beta chain described here comes from a study of T cells in Graves' hyperthyroidism and ophthalmopathy. Study-level background: Before treatment of any kind, peripheral blood was taken at initial diagnosis.

The V end lost 6 bases, the J end lost 2 bases, and 23 bases lay between the germline ends. This CDR3 contains 18 residues. CDR1 and CDR2 from the germline V gene are SGDLS and YYNGEE. The patients, who ranged from 18 to 65 in age, presented with newly diagnosed hyperthyroidism lasting under 2 months. Amplification targeted TCR beta CDR3 regions from RNA transcripts. Using the HTBI primer set, a first-round RT-PCR was run on the TCR CDR3. TCRdb independently ran MiXCR on the multiplex PCR reads; one entry per CDR3 protein. The sample has roughly 840,000 distinct CDR3 sequences; more than 30% are singletons.

The clonotype comes from a man younger than 30 with Graves' hyperthyroidism. Sequences were obtained from blood. The chain has TRBV9 and TRBJ2-2, with a tentative D call TRBD2 (7 bases). The CDR3 region has the DNA TGTGCCAGCACCCGGGGGAGGGGCAGGGGCCTCAACACCGGGGAGCTGTTTTTT. Its protein product is CASTRGRGRGLNTGELFF.